This T cell receptor (beta chain) comes out of a study of STAT5B mutations in CD4+ large granular lymphocyte leukemia. The data were produced by immunoSEQ multiplex PCR, yet TCRdb's version contains in-frame clones alone and is incomplete. The sample includes approximately 30,000 clones, around three quarters of them seen just once. Whole-study results and caveats: Without HLA matching, higher CD4+ than CD8+ T-LGLL clonality could reflect small sample size. 8/27 top patient clones versus 2/35 control clones were TRBV06-family.

The CDR3 consists of 14 residues. Trimming cost V 1 base and J 2 bases, with 9 bases left between them. Per the germline V gene, CDR1 is SGHVS and CDR2 is FNYEAQ. With regard to this clone: Its antigen is still unknown.

This receptor was obtained from a human donor in good health. Sequencing was done on a sample of CD4+ T cells from blood buffy coats. V usage is TRBV7-6 and J usage is TRBJ2-7, with D possibly matching TRBD1 (6 bases). Here the CDR3 DNA reads TGTGCCAGCAGCTTAGGCGCAGGGGCCTACGAGCAGTACTTC. Residues: CASSLGAGAYEQYF.